A single sample gave rise to the 26 T cell receptor beta chains below, sequenced in a study of blood T cell repertoires in COVID-19. Some clones are missing from TCRdb's copy, which holds only in-frame ones; the method was immunoSEQ multiplex PCR. This sample has approximately 380,000 clones, with 85% found just once. The sequenced sample consisted of peripheral blood. The receptor source for this set is a woman aged 18-35 years with acute or convalescent COVID-19.

The chain recombines TRBV11-2 with TRBJ2-7, with 11 bases aligning to TRBD2. This CDR3 region has 14 residues. V lost 5 bases to trimming and J lost 2 bases; unmatched junction nucleotides: 2. Germline CDR1 and CDR2: SGHAT and FQNNGV. The CDR3 DNA follows: TGTGCCAGCAGCGCTAGCGGGGGGCCCTACGAGCAGTACTTC. The encoded protein is CASSASGGPYEQYF.

The rearrangement links TRBV19 to TRBJ1-4; D remains unclear. The V and J ends lost 5 bases and 9 bases respectively, with 19 bases between them. Germline lookup yields CDR1 LNHDA and CDR2 SQIVND (reference sequence). This CDR3 has 15 amino acids. The CDR3, as DNA: TGTGCCAGTAGTCCCCAGGCCGCAAATATCAAAAAACTGTTTTTT. The encoded protein is CASSPQAANIKKLFF.

This chain's CDR3 is CASSGGDNYGYTF. Here the CDR3 DNA reads TGTGCCAGCAGTGGCGGAGACAACTATGGCTACACCTTC. V gene TRBV6-6 combines with J gene TRBJ1-2, with D unresolved. The CDR3 is made up of 13 amino acids. V lost 5 bases and J 2 bases, leaving 9 bases between the germline ends. Germline V gene lookup returns CDR1 MNHNY and CDR2 SVGAGI (reference sequence).

The J gene is TRBJ1-2, the V gene TRBV4-2; TRBD1 is a possible D gene (6 bases). The CDR3 is made up of 15 amino acids. Germline assignment: CDR1 LGHNA and CDR2 YNFKEQ. Trimming removed 1 base from V and 4 bases from J, with 13 bases in between. DNA of the CDR3: TGTGCCAGCAGCCAAGTAGAGGGGGATGGCTATGGCTACACCTTC. It specifies CASSQVEGDGYGYTF.

V is TRBV7-8 and J is TRBJ2-3; D might be TRBD2 (6 bases). The CDR3 runs to 17 residues. The V gene lost 5 bases and the J gene lost 0 bases, with 18 bases spanning the gap. The germline gives CDR1 SGHVS, CDR2 FQNEAQ. The CDR3 region is CASSALSVRGSTDTQYF. The CDR3 coding sequence is TGTGCCAGCAGCGCACTATCTGTGCGGGGAAGCACAGATACGCAGTATTTT.

The chain combines TRBV10-1 with TRBJ2-1; a weak D match, TRBD1 (5 bases). CDR1 is WNHNN and CDR2 is SYGVQD in the germline V gene (reference sequence). The V and J ends lost 5 bases and 10 bases respectively, with 12 bases between them. CDR3 length: 12 residues. CDR3 DNA sequence: TGCGCCAGCAGTCCCTCAGGGAACGAGCAGTTCTTC. Its protein is CASSPSGNEQFF.

This clone was seen once. The gene calls are TRBV4-2 and TRBJ1-2, with no clear D. The CDR3 length is 14 residues. V lost 0 bases and J 1 base, leaving 6 bases between the germline ends. Per germline, CDR1 LGHNA and CDR2 YNFKEQ. In DNA, the CDR3 is TGTGCCAGCAGCCAAGAAGGCGGTAACTATGGCTACACCTTC. It specifies CASSQEGGNYGYTF.

V gene TRBV10-3 combines with J gene TRBJ1-2; D is perhaps TRBD1 (6 bases). Looked up from germline, CDR1 is ENHRY and CDR2 is SYGVKD. The V end lost 0 bases, the J end lost 4 bases, and 9 bases lay between the germline ends. The CDR3 totals 14 residues. As DNA, the CDR3 is TGTGCCATCAGTGAGTCGAGGGGGGGCTATGGCTACACCTTC. Its protein product is CAISESRGGYGYTF.

The chain joins TRBV7-3 to TRBJ2-1; the D gene is possibly TRBD2 (5 bases). The CDR3 runs to 15 residues. Germline CDR1 and CDR2: SGHTA and FQGTGA. Trimming removed 3 bases at V and 8 bases at J, with 17 bases between. CDR3 protein: CASSFGIASRDEQFF. The CDR3 nucleotides are TGTGCCAGCAGCTTTGGCATAGCGAGTCGAGATGAGCAGTTCTTC.

The gene calls are TRBV28 and TRBJ1-1; no definite D call. V was shortened by 4 bases and J by 1 base, with 13 bases between the two germline ends. In germline, CDR1 is MDHEN, CDR2 SYDVKM. The CDR3 runs to 15 residues. The CDR3 DNA sequence: TGTGCCAGCAGTTCACCCCGGGAGCGGAACACTGAAGCTTTCTTT. It encodes CASSSPRERNTEAFF.

The rearrangement uses TRBV27 and TRBJ1-2, with a possible D match to TRBD1 (6 bases). The CDR3 is 14 amino acids. The germline V and J ends were trimmed by 3 bases and 3 bases, with 11 bases remaining between them. Germline-derived CDR1 and CDR2 are MNHEY and SMNVEV (reference sequence). CDR3 sequence reads: CASSLGGAHYGYTF. In DNA, the CDR3 is TGTGCCAGCAGTTTGGGGGGGGCCCACTATGGCTACACCTTC.

This clone was observed once. The V and J genes are TRBV11-1 and TRBJ2-7, with a weak D call TRBD1 (6 bases). CDR3 length: 15 residues. The V gene lost 7 bases and the J gene lost 2 bases, with 18 bases spanning the gap. Germline V gene data show CDR1 as SGHAT and CDR2 as FQDESV (reference sequence). The CDR3 bases are TGTGCCAGCACCCCGACGAGGGGGAACGCCTACGAGCAGTACTTC. Translation: CASTPTRGNAYEQYF. Full variable domain (rest looked up from reference TRBV11-1 and TRBJ2-7): EAEVAQSPRYKITEKSQAVAFWCDPISGHATLYWYRQILGQGPELLVQFQDESVVDDSQLPKDRFSAERLKGVDSTLKIQPAELGDSAMYLCASTPTRGNAYEQYFGPGTRLTVT.

The chain combines TRBV27 with TRBJ1-1, with a tentative D call TRBD1 (6 bases). Looked up from germline, CDR1 is MNHEY and CDR2 is SMNVEV (reference sequence). CDR3 length: 17 amino acids. V lost 3 bases to trimming and J lost 1 base, with 18 bases between them. The CDR3 is CASSFSPNRVGNTEAFF. The DNA of the CDR3 is TGTGCCAGCAGTTTTAGCCCCAACAGGGTGGGGAACACTGAAGCTTTCTTT.

J is TRBJ1-2 and V is TRBV6-5, with D perhaps TRBD1 (5 bases). The V end lost 4 bases, the J end lost 8 bases, and 14 bases lay between the germline ends. The CDR3 runs to 13 residues. Germline V gene data show CDR1 as MNHEY and CDR2 as SVGAGI. This chain's CDR3 is CASSWGDGRGYTF. As DNA, the CDR3 is TGTGCCAGCAGTTGGGGGGACGGACGAGGCTACACCTTC.

The chain carries TRBV4-1 and TRBJ1-5; D gene ambiguous. V lost 0 bases to trimming and J lost 6 bases, with 9 bases between them. The CDR3 sequence is 14 residues long. The germline gives CDR1 MGHRA, CDR2 YSYEKL. The CDR3 loop is CASSQDQVTQPQHF. The CDR3 bases are TGCGCCAGCAGCCAAGATCAGGTGACTCAGCCCCAGCATTTT.

The J gene is TRBJ2-5, the V gene TRBV5-6, with a possible D match to TRBD2 (5 bases). This CDR3 is 13 amino acids long. V was clipped by 5 bases and J by 1 base, with 9 bases between them. Germline CDR1 and CDR2: SGHDT and YYEEEE. Here the CDR3 DNA reads TGTGCCAGCAGATCTAGCTTCCAAGAGACCCAGTACTTC. As protein: CASRSSFQETQYF.

This chain links TRBV4-1 with TRBJ2-7; 7 nucleotides match TRBD1. CDR3 length: 15 amino acids. Germline-derived CDR1 and CDR2 are MGHRA and YSYEKL. V gave up 3 bases and J gave up 4 bases; unmatched junction bases: 9. This CDR3 is CASSHPTGQRYEQYF. In DNA form, the CDR3 reads TGCGCCAGCAGCCACCCTACGGGACAGAGATACGAGCAGTACTTC.

The chain links TRBV20-1 to TRBJ2-1, with D unresolved. V lost 7 bases and J 4 bases, leaving 8 bases between the germline ends. This CDR3 is built from 11 residues. Germline-derived CDR1 and CDR2 are DFQATT and SNEGSKA (reference sequence). This CDR3 is CSGGVYNEQFF. DNA of the CDR3: TGCAGTGGAGGAGTTTACAATGAGCAGTTCTTC.

This chain links TRBV5-1 with TRBJ1-5; no clear D. There are 15 residues in the CDR3. Trimming removed 4 bases from V and 9 bases from J, with 20 bases in between. CDR1 is SGHRS, CDR2 YFSETQ, per germline. The CDR3 region is CASSPGYYLQGPQHF. CDR3 coding DNA: TGCGCCAGCAGCCCGGGATATTACCTTCAAGGGCCCCAGCATTTT.

The CDR3 DNA reads as TGCGCCAGCAGCAACTCCCAGAGGTTCAATGAGCAGTTCTTC. It yields the protein CASSNSQRFNEQFF. The genes are TRBV5-1 and TRBJ2-1, with D uncertain. Germline assignment: CDR1 SGHRS and CDR2 YFSETQ. V lost 4 bases and J lost 6, with 14 bases in between. CDR3 size: 14 residues.

The V call is TRBV18, the J call TRBJ2-7; 7 bases fit TRBD1. The CDR3 runs 13 residues. Per germline, CDR1 KGHSH and CDR2 LQKENI. Unmatched junction bases numbered 10, after V lost 4 bases and J lost 10 bases. The CDR3 is CASSLGTAVGQYF. The CDR3 DNA reads as TGTGCCAGCTCACTAGGGACAGCCGTAGGACAGTACTTC.

The chain carries TRBV6-6 and TRBJ2-7, with D unclear. This CDR3 spans 16 amino acids. Germline V gives CDR1 MNHNY, CDR2 SVGAGI (reference sequence). V was clipped by 5 bases and J by 1 base, with 18 bases between them. The CDR3 nucleotides read TGTGCCAGCAGTCAAATCGACTTAGGTCAATCCTACGAGCAGTACTTC. The encoded protein is CASSQIDLGQSYEQYF.

The chain couples TRBV5-1 to TRBJ2-5; D might be TRBD2 (5 bases). Germline loops: CDR1 SGHRS, CDR2 YFSETQ. The CDR3 contains 15 residues. V shed 4 bases and J shed 4 bases, with 17 bases lying between them. CDR3 nucleotides: TGCGCCAGCAGCCCCGCCTCGGGGATTGTAGAGACCCAGTACTTC. It is translated as CASSPASGIVETQYF.

The J gene is TRBJ2-5, the V gene TRBV27; tentative D call: TRBD1 (6 bases). V lost 6 bases to trimming and J lost 5 bases, with 13 bases between them. The CDR3 totals 13 residues. Germline CDR1 and CDR2: MNHEY and SMNVEV (reference sequence). CDR3 nucleotides: TGTGCCAGCAGCAGGGGCCTGGGGGAGACCCAGTACTTC. This gives the protein CASSRGLGETQYF.

V gene TRBV11-2 combines with J gene TRBJ1-1, with D possibly matching TRBD1 (6 bases). Deletions cut 1 base from V and 6 bases from J, with 12 bases between. CDR3 length equals 14 residues. Germline V gene data show CDR1 as SGHAT and CDR2 as FQNNGV. The CDR3 here is CASSLVTGRAEAFF. The CDR3 DNA follows: TGTGCCAGCAGCTTAGTAACAGGGAGGGCTGAAGCTTTCTTT. Complete variable domain (other parts from reference TRBV11-2 and TRBJ1-1): EAGVAQSPRYKIIEKRQSVAFWCNPISGHATLYWYQQILGQGPKLLIQFQNNGVVDDSQLPKDRFSAERLKGVDSTLKIQPAKLEDSAVYLCASSLVTGRAEAFFGQGTRLTVV.

This chain uses TRBV14 with TRBJ2-1, with D possibly TRBD1 on 6 matching bases. The CDR3 length is 18 residues. Looked up from germline, CDR1 is SGHDN and CDR2 is FVKESK. V lost 0 bases and J 6 bases, leaving 21 bases between the germline ends. This CDR3 is CASSQDLGYRVPVNEQFF. CDR3 coding DNA: TGTGCCAGCAGCCAAGATTTGGGCTACAGGGTTCCGGTCAATGAGCAGTTCTTC.